Presented here are 8 T cell receptor beta chains from one specimen sequenced in a study of CD8 T cells in Susac syndrome. The RNA, about 0.5 to 1 ug, was put through reverse transcription using random hexamers. TCRdb reprocessed the immunoSEQ multiplex PCR reads via MiXCR and lists one record per CDR3 protein. The sample includes about 120,000 distinct CDR3 sequences, roughly 94% of them seen just once. The sequenced sample was CD8+ T cells from PBMCs. Receptor source: a human donor with Susac syndrome.

CDR3 bases: TGCAGTGCGCCGACAGGGGGCTCCTACAATGAGCAGTTCTTC. This sequence encodes CSAPTGGSYNEQFF. V gene TRBV20-1 combines with J gene TRBJ2-1, with 9 positions matching TRBD1. The CDR3 length is 14 residues. Germline CDR1 is DFQATT and CDR2 is SNEGSKA (reference sequence). V lost 6 bases and J lost 0; bases outside the gene matches: 3.

The V gene is TRBV4-1, the J gene TRBJ1-2, with 7 bases fitting TRBD1. Trimming at V came to 0 bases and at J to 1 base, leaving 5 bases not matched to a gene. There are 16 residues in the CDR3. Germline V gene data show CDR1 as MGHRA and CDR2 as YSYEKL. Written as DNA, the CDR3 is TGCGCCAGCAGCCAAGAAGACAGGGTCGATAACTATGGCTACACCTTC. Amino acids: CASSQEDRVDNYGYTF.

The chain couples TRBV29-1 to TRBJ2-7; possible D gene TRBD1, 6 bases. The V and J ends lost 5 bases and 3 bases respectively, with 11 bases between them. This CDR3 comprises 12 residues. Germline-derived CDR1 and CDR2 are SQVTM and ANQGSEA. The CDR3 loop is CSVQQGNYEQYF. CDR3 sequence (DNA): TGCAGCGTTCAACAGGGAAACTACGAGCAGTACTTC.

This clonotype was seen only once. The chain couples TRBV30 to TRBJ1-3; D remains ambiguous. This CDR3 comprises 12 residues. Germline CDR1 reads GTSNPN; CDR2 reads SVGIG (reference sequence). V was shortened by 5 bases and J by 3 bases, with 8 bases between the two germline ends. CDR3 DNA sequence: TGTGCCTGGCAAGGAGTTGGAAACACCATATATTTT. Residues: CAWQGVGNTIYF.

The J gene is TRBJ1-2, the V gene TRBV7-9; D may be TRBD1 (6 bases). The germline gives CDR1 SEHNR, CDR2 FQNEAQ (reference sequence). This CDR3 contains 13 residues. V was pared by 4 bases and J by 8 bases, with 14 bases between. The CDR3 DNA follows: TGTGCCAGCAGCTCTACAGGGTACGGGGGCTACACCTTC. This codes for CASSSTGYGGYTF.

This clonotype was recorded only once. The gene calls are TRBV11-2 and TRBJ2-2, with 11 bases fitting TRBD2. CDR3 length: 21 amino acids. V shed 5 bases and J 4 bases; nucleotides not matched to a gene: 21. Germline values: CDR1 SGHAT, CDR2 FQNNGV. CDR3: CASSLKWSSGGLDSSTGELFF. The CDR3 bases are TGTGCCAGCAGCCTGAAGTGGTCTAGCGGGGGGCTTGATTCGAGCACCGGGGAGCTGTTTTTT. The full variable domain, rest sourced from reference TRBV11-2 and TRBJ2-2, is EAGVAQSPRYKIIEKRQSVAFWCNPISGHATLYWYQQILGQGPKLLIQFQNNGVVDDSQLPKDRFSAERLKGVDSTLKIQPAKLEDSAVYLCASSLKWSSGGLDSSTGELFFGEGSRLTVL.

This chain uses TRBV3-1 with TRBJ2-7; D possibly corresponds to TRBD1 (5 bases). Trimming left V 1 base short and J 2 bases short, with 12 bases between. This CDR3 has 15 residues. The germline V gene has CDR1 LGHDT and CDR2 YNNKEL (reference sequence). CDR3 nucleotides: TGTGCCAGCAGCCAAGCTAAGGGGTCGACCTACGAGCAGTACTTC. It yields the protein CASSQAKGSTYEQYF.

This clonotype was picked up one time. V and J are TRBV20-1 and TRBJ2-5; TRBD2 might be the D (6 bases). The germline V and J ends were trimmed by 1 base and 4 bases, with 10 bases remaining between them. The CDR3 is made up of 13 amino acids. The V gene's germline CDR1 is DFQATT and CDR2 SNEGSKA (reference sequence). For the CDR3, the DNA is TGCAGTGCTAGAGGCGGGATTTTAGAGACCCAGTACTTC. Translation gives CSARGGILETQYF.